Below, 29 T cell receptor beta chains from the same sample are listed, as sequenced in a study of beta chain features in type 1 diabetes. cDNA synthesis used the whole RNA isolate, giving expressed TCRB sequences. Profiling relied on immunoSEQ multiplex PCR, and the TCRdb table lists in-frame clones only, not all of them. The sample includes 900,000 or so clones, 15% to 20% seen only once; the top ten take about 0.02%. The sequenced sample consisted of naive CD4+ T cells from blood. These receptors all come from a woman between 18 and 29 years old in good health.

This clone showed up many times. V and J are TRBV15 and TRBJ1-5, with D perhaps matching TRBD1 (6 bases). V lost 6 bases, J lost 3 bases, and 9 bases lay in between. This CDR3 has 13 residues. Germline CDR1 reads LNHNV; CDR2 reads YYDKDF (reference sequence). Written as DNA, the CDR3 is TGTGCCACCAGTTGGACAGTCAATCAGCCCCAGCATTTT. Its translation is CATSWTVNQPQHF. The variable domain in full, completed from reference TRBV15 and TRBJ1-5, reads DAMVIQNPRYQVTQFGKPVTLSCSQTLNHNVMYWYQQKSSQAPKLLFHYYDKDFNNEADTPDNFQSRRPNTSFCFLDIRSPGLGDTAMYLCATSWTVNQPQHFGDGTRLSIL.

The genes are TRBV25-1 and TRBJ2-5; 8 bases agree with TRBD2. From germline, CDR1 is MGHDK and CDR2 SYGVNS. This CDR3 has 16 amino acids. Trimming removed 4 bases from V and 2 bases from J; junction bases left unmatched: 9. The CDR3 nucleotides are TGTGCCAGCAGTGCCCGAGGAACTAGCGGACAAGAGACCCAGTACTTC. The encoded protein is CASSARGTSGQETQYF.

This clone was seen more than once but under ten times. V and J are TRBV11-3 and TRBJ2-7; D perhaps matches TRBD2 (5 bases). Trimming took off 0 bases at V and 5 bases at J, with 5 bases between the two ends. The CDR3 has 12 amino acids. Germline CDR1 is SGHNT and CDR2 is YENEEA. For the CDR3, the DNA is TGTGCCAGCAGCTTAGACGGGGACGAGCAGTACTTC. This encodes CASSLDGDEQYF.

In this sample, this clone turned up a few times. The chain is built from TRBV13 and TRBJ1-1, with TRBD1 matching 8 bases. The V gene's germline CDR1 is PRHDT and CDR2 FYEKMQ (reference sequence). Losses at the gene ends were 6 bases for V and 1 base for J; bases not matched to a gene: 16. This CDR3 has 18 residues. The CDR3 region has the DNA TGTGCCAGCAGTCACAATGGACAGGGTTTGGGGTCGAACACTGAAGCTTTCTTT. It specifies CASSHNGQGLGSNTEAFF.

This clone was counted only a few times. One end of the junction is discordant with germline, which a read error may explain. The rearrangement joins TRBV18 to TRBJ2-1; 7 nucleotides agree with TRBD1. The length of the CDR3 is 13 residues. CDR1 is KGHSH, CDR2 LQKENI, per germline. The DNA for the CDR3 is TGTGCCAGCTCACAGGGACAGCCCAATGAGCAGCTCTTC. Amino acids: CASSQGQPNEQLF.

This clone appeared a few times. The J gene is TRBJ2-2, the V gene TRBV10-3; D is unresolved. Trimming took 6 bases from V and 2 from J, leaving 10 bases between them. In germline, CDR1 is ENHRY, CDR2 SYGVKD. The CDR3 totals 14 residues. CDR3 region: CAIRQDINTGELFF. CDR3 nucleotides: TGTGCCATCAGACAAGACATCAACACCGGGGAGCTGTTTTTT.

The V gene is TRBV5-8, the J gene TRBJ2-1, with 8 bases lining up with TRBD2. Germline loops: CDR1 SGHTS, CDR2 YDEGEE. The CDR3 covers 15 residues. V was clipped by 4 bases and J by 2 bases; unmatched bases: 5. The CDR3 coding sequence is TGTGCCAGCAGCCCGGGGACTAGGCCCTACAATGAGCAGTTCTTC. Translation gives CASSPGTRPYNEQFF.

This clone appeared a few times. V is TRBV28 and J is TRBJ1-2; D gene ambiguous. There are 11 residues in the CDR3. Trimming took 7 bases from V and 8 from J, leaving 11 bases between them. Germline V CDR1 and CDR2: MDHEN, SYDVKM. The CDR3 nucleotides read TGTGCCAGCATAGGAGGGAGCGGCTACACCTTC. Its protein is CASIGGSGYTF.

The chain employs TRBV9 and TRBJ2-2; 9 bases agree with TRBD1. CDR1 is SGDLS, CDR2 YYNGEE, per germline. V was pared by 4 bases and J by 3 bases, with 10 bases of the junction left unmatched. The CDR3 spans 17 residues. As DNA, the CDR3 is TGTGCCAGCAGCCCTAGGCCGGGACAGGGATACACCGGGGAGCTGTTTTTT. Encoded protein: CASSPRPGQGYTGELFF.

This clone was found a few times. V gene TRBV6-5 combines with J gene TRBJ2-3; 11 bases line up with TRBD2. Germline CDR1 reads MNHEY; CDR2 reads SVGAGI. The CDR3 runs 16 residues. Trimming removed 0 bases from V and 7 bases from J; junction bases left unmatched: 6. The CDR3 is CASSYSTTSGSHTQYF. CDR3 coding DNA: TGTGCCAGCAGTTACTCGACTACTAGCGGGAGTCATACGCAGTATTTT.

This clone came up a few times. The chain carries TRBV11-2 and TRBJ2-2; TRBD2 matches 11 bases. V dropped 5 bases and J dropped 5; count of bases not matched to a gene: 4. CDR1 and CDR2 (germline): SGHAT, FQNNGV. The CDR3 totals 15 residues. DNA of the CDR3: TGTGCCAGCAGCACCCGGACTAGCGGGACCGGGGAGCTGTTTTTT. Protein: CASSTRTSGTGELFF.

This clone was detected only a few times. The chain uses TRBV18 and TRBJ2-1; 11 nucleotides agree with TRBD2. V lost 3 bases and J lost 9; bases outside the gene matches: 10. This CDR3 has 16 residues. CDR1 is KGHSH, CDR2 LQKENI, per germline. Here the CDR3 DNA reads TGTGCCAGCTCACCCCTATCCGGGACTAGCGGCGGTGAGCAGTTCTTC. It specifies CASSPLSGTSGGEQFF.

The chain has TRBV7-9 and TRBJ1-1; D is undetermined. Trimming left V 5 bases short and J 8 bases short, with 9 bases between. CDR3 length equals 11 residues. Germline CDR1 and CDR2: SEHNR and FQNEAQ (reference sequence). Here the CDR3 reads CASSPTAEAFF. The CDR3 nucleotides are TGTGCCAGCAGCCCGACTGCCGAAGCTTTCTTT. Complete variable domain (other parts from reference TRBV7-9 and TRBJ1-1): DTGVSQNPRHKITKRGQNVTFRCDPISEHNRLYWYRQTLGQGPEFLTYFQNEAQLEKSRLLSDRFSAERPKGSFSTLEIQRTEQGDSAMYLCASSPTAEAFFGQGTRLTVV.

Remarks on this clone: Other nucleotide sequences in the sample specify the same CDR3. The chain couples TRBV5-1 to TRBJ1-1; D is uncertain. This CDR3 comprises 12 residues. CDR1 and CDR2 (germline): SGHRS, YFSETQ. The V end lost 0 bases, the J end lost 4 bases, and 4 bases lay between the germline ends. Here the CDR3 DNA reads TGCGCCAGCAGCTTGGAGGGCACTGAAGCTTTCTTT. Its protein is CASSLEGTEAFF.

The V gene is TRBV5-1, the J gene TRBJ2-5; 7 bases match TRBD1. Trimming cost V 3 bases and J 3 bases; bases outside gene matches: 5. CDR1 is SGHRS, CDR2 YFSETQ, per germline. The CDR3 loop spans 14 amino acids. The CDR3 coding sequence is TGCGCCAGCAGCTACGGGACAGCAGAAGAGACCCAGTACTTC. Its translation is CASSYGTAEETQYF.

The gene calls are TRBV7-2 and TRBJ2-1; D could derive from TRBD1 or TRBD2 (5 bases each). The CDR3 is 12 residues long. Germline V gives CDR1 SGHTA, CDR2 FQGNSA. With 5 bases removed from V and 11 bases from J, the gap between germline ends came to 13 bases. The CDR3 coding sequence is TGTGCCAGCAGCCCTCTGGGGGAAAAGCAGTTCTTC. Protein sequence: CASSPLGEKQFF.

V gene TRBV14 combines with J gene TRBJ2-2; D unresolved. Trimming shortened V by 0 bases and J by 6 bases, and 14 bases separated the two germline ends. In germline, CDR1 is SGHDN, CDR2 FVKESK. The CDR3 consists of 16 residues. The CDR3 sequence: CASSQEWPRIPGELFF. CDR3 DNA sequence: TGTGCCAGCAGCCAAGAATGGCCCCGGATCCCCGGGGAGCTGTTTTTT.

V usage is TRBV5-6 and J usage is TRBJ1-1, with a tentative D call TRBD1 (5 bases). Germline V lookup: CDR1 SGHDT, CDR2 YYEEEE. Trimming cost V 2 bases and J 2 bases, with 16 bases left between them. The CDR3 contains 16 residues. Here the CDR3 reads CASSLLETAGNTEAFF. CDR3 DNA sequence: TGTGCCAGCAGCTTACTCGAGACAGCAGGAAACACTGAAGCTTTCTTT.

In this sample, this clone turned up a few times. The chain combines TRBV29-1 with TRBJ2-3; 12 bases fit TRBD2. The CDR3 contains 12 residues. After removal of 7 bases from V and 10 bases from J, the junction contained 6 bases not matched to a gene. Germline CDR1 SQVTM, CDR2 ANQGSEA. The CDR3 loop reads CSGKGTSGPQYF. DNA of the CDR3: TGCAGCGGGAAAGGGACTAGCGGGCCGCAGTATTTT.

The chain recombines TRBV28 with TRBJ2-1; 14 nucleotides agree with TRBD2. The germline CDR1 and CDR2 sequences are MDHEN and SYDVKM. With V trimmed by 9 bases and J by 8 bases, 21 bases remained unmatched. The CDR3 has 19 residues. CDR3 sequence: CARPQEGPGTSGSWDEQFF. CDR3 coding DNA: TGTGCCAGACCGCAGGAGGGGCCCGGGACTAGCGGGAGTTGGGATGAGCAGTTCTTC.

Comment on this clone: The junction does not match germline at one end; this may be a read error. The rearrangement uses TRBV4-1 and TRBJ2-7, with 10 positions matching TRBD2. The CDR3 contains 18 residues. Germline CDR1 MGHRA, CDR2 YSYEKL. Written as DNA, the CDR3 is TGCGCCAGCAGCCAAGATAAGAGACTAGCGGGCCCGACCTACGAACAGTACTTC. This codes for CASSQDKRLAGPTYEQYF.

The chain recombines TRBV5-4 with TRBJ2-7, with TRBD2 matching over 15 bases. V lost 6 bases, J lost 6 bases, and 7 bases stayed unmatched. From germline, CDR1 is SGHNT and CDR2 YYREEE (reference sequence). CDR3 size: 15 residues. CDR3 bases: TGTGCCAGCACCACTGGGACTAGCGGGAGGATCGAGCAGTACTTC. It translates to CASTTGTSGRIEQYF.

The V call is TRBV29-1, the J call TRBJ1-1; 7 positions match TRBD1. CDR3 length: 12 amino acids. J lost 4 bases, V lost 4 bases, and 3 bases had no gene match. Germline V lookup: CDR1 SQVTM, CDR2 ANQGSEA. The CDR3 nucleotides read TGCAGCGTTGTCGACAGGGCCACTGAAGCTTTCTTT. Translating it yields CSVVDRATEAFF.

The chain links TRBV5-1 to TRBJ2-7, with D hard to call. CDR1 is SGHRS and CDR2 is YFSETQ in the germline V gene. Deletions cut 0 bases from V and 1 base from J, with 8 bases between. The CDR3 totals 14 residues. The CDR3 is CASSLVGQSYEQYF. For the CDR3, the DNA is TGCGCCAGCAGCTTGGTAGGGCAGTCCTACGAGCAGTACTTC. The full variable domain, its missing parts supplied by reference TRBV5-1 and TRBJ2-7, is KAGVTQTPRYLIKTRGQQVTLSCSPISGHRSVSWYQQTPGQGLQFLFEYFSETQRNKGNFPGRFSGRQFSNSRSEMNVSTLELGDSALYLCASSLVGQSYEQYFGPGTRLTVT.

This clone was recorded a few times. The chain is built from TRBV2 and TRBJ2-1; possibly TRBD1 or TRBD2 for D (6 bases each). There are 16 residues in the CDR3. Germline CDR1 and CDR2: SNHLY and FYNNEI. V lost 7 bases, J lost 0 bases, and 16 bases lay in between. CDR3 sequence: CASTPVGGFSYNEQFF. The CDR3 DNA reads TGTGCCAGCACCCCGGTCGGGGGCTTCTCCTACAATGAGCAGTTCTTC.

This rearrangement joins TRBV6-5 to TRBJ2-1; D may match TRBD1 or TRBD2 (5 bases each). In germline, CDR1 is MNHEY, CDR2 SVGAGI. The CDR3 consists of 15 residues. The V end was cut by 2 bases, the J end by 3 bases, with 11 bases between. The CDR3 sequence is CASSYGGPYYNEQFF. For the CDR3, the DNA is TGTGCCAGCAGTTACGGGGGTCCGTACTACAATGAGCAGTTCTTC.

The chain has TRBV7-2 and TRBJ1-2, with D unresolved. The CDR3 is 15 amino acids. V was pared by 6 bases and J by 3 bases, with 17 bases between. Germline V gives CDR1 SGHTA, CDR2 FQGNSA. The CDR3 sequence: CASSLGRPSDYGYTF. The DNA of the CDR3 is TGTGCCAGCAGTCTTGGGCGCCCGTCGGACTATGGCTACACCTTC.

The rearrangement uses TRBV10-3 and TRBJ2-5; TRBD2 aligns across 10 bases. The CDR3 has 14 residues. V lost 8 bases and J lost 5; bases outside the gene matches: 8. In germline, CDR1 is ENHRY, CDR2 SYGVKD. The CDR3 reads CAIGSGRAHETQYF. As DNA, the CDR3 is TGTGCCATCGGCAGCGGGAGGGCCCATGAGACCCAGTACTTC.

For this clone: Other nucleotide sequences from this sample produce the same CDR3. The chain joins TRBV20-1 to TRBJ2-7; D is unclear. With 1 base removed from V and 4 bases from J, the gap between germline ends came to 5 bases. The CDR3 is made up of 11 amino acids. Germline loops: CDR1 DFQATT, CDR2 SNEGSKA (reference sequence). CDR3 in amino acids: CSARVGYEQYF. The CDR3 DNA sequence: TGCAGTGCTAGAGTGGGATACGAGCAGTACTTC.